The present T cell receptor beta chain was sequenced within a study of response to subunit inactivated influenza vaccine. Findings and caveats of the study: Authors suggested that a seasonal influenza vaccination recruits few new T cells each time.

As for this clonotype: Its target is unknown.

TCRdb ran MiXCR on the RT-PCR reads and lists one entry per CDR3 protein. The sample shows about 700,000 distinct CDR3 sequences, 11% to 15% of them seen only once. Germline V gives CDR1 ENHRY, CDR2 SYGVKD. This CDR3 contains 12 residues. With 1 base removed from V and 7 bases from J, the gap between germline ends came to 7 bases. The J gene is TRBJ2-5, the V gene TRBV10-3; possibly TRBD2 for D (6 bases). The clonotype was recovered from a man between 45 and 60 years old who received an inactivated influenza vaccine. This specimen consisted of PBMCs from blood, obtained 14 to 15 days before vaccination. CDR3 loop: CAISEWRGTQYF. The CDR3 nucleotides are TGTGCCATCAGTGAGTGGCGGGGGACCCAGTACTTC.